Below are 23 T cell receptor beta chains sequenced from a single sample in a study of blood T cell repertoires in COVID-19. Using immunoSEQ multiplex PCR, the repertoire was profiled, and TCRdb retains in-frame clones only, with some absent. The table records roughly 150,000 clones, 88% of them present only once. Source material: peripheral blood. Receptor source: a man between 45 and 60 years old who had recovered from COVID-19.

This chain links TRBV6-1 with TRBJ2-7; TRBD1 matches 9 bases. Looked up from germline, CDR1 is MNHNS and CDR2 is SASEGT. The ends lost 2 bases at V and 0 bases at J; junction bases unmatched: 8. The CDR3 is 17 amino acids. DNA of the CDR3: TGTGCCAGCAGTGAACTGATCGGGACAGGGACCTCCTACGAGCAGTACTTC. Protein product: CASSELIGTGTSYEQYF.

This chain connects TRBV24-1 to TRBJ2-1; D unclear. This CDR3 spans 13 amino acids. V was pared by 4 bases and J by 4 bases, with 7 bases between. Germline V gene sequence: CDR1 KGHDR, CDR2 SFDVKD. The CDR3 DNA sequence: TGTGCCACCAGTGACCCAAATTACAATGAGCAGTTCTTC. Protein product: CATSDPNYNEQFF.

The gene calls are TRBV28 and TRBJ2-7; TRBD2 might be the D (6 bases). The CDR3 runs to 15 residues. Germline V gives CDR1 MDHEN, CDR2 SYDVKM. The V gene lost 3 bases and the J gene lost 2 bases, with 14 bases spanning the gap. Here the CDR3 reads CASSFGGLLTYEQYF. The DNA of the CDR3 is TGTGCCAGCAGTTTTGGGGGACTGCTCACCTACGAGCAGTACTTC.

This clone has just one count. The CDR3 DNA is TGCGCCAGCAGCCACGACAGGGAGTCCTACAATGAGCAGTTCTTC. It is translated as CASSHDRESYNEQFF. The V call is TRBV4-3, the J call TRBJ2-1; TRBD1 matches at 7 bases. V lost 3 bases, J lost 1 base, and 3 bases stayed unmatched. The CDR3 extends over 15 amino acids. From germline, CDR1 is LGHNA and CDR2 YSLEER.

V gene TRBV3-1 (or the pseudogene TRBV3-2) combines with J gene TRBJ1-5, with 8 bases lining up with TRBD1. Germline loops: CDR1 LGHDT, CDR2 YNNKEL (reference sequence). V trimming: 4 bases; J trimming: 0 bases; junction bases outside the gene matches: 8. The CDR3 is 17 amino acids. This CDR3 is CASSPKDREYSNQPQHF. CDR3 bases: TGTGCCAGCAGCCCGAAGGACAGGGAGTATAGCAATCAGCCCCAGCATTTT.

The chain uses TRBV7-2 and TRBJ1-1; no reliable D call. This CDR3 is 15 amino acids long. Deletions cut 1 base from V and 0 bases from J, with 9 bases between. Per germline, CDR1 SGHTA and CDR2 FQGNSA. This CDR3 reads CASSLDYSLNTEAFF. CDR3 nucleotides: TGTGCCAGCAGCTTAGATTACAGCTTGAACACTGAAGCTTTCTTT.

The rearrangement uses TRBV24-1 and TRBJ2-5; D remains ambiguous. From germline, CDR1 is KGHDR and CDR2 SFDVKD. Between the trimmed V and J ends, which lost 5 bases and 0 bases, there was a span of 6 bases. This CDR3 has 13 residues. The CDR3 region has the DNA TGTGCCACCAGTGTTGAGTACCAAGAGACCCAGTACTTC. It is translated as CATSVEYQETQYF.

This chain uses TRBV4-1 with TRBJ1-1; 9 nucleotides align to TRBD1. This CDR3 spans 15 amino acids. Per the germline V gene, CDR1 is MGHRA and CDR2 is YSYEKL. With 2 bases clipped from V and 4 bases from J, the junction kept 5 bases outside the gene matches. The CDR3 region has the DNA TGCGCCAGCAGCCAACCTGGGACAGGGCGCACTGAAGCTTTCTTT. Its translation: CASSQPGTGRTEAFF.

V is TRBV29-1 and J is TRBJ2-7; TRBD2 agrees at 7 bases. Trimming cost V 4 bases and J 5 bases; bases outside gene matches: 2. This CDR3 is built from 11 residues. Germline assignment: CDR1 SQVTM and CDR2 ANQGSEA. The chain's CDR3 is CSVATSHEQYF. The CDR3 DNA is TGCAGCGTTGCGACTAGCCACGAGCAGTACTTC.

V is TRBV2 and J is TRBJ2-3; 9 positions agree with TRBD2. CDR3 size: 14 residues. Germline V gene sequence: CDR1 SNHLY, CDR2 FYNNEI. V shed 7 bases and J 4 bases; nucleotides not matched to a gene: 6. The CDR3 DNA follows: TGTGCCAGCAAACCGGGACTAGCCTCAGATACGCAGTATTTT. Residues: CASKPGLASDTQYF.

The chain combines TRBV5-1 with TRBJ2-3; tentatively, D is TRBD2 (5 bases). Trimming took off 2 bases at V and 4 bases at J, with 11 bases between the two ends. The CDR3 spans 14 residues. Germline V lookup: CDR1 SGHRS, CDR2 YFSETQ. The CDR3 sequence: CASSFEGDADTQYF. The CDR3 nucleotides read TGCGCCAGCAGCTTTGAGGGAGACGCAGATACGCAGTATTTT.

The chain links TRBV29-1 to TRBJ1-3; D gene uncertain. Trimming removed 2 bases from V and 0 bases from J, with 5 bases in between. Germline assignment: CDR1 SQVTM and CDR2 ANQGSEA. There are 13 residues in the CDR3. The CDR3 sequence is CSVEPRSGNTIYF. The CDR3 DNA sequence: TGCAGCGTTGAACCGCGCTCTGGAAACACCATATATTTT.

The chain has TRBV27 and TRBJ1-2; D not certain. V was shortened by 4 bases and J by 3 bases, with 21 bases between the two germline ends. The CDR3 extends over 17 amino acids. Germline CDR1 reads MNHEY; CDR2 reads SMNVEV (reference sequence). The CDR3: CASSSLVQSRLDYGYTF. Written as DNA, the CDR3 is TGTGCCAGCAGTTCCCTCGTGCAGTCCCGATTGGACTATGGCTACACCTTC.

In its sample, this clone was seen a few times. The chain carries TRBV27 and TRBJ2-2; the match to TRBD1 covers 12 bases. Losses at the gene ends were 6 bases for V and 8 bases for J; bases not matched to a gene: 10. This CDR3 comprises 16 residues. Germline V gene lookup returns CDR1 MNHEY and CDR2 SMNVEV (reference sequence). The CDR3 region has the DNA TGTGCCAGCAGGGATCCGGGACAGGGGGCAAGGGGGGAGCTGTTTTTT. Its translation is CASRDPGQGARGELFF.

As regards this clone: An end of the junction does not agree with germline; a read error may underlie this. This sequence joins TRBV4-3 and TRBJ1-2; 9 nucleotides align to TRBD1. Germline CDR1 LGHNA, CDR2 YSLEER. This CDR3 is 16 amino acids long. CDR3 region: CASSAPGQGSKYGYTF. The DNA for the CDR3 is TGCGCCAGCAGCGCACCGGGACAGGGCTCTAAGTATGGCTACACCTTC.

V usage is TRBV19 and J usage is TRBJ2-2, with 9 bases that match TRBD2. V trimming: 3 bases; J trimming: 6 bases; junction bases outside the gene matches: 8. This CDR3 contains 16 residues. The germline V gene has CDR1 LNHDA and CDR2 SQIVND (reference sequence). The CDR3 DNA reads TGTGCCAGTAGTATGGGGGTAGCGGGGGTCCCCGGGGAGCTGTTTTTT. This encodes CASSMGVAGVPGELFF.

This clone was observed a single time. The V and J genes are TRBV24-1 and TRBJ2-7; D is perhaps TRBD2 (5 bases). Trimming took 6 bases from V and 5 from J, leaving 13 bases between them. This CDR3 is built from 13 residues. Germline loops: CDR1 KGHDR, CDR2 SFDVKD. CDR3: CATSYPGNHEQYF. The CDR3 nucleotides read TGTGCCACCAGTTATCCGGGGAACCACGAGCAGTACTTC.

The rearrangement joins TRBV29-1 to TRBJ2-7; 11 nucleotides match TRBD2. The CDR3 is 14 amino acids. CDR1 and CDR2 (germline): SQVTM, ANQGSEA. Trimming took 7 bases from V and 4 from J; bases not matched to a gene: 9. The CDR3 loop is CSAKLAGARYEQYF. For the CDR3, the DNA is TGCAGCGCAAAACTAGCGGGAGCCCGATACGAGCAGTACTTC.

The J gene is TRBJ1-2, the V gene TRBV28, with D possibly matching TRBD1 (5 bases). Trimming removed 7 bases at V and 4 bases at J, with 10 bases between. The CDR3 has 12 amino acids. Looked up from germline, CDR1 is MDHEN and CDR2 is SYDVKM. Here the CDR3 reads CASNDRSYGYTF. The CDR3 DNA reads TGTGCCAGCAACGACAGAAGCTATGGCTACACCTTC.

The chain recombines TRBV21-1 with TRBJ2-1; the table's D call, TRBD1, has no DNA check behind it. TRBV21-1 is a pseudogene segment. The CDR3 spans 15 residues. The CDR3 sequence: CASSKALTSYNEQFF. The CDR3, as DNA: TGTGCCAGCAGCAAAGCGCTTACATCCTACAATGAGCAGTTCTTC.

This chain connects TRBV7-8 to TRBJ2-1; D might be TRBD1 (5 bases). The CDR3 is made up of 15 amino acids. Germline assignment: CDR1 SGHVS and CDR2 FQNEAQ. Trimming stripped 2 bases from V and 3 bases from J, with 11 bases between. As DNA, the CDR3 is TGTGCCAGCAGCTTACGAGACAGCTTCTACAATGAGCAGTTCTTC. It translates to CASSLRDSFYNEQFF. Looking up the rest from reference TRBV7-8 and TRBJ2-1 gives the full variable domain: GAGVSQSPRYKVAKRGQDVALRCDPISGHVSLFWYQQALGQGPEFLTYFQNEAQLDKSGLPSDRFFAERPEGSVSTLKIQRTQQEDSAVYLCASSLRDSFYNEQFFGPGTRLTVL.

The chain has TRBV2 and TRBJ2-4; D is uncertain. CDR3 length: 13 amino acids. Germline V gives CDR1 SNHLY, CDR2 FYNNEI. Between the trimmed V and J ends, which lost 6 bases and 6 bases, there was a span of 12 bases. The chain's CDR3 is CASSAATPNIQYF. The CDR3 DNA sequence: TGTGCCAGCAGCGCGGCCACCCCAAACATTCAGTACTTC.

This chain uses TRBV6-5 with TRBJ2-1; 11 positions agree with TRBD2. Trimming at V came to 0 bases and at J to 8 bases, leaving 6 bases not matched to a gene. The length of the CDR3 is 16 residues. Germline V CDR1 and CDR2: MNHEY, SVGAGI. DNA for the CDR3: TGTGCCAGCAGTTACTCTTCTAGCGGGAGGAAAGATGAGCAGTTCTTC. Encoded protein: CASSYSSSGRKDEQFF.